A single sample gave rise to the 5 T cell receptor beta chains below, sequenced in a study of T cell clones after liver transplantation. Assay used: immunoSEQ multiplex PCR; TCRdb lists only in-frame clones, some missing. The repertoire consists of roughly 80,000 clones, with over 65% occurring once and the leading ten covering 2.5% to 3.5%. The sequenced sample was CD4+ T cells from blood, obtained at the 22-month timepoint. All receptors derive from a human patient who received a liver transplant. The graft donor may have contributed some T cells.

The rearrangement links TRBV4-2 to TRBJ1-3; D unclear. Germline CDR1 and CDR2: LGHNA and YNFKEQ. V shed 0 bases and J shed 1 base, with 16 bases lying between them. The CDR3 has 18 amino acids. The CDR3 region is CASSQDRATVTSGNTIYF. In DNA, the CDR3 is TGTGCCAGCAGCCAAGATCGGGCGACTGTAACTTCTGGAAACACCATATATTTT.

This chain connects TRBV9 to TRBJ2-1; 8 bases map to TRBD2. Trimming cost V 4 bases and J 9 bases; bases outside gene matches: 12. The CDR3 contains 15 residues. The V gene's germline CDR1 is SGDLS and CDR2 YYNGEE. The CDR3 protein is CASSLTGLGDSEQFF. The DNA of the CDR3 is TGTGCCAGCAGCCTTACGGGACTAGGGGATAGTGAGCAGTTCTTC.

This clone was counted a single time. The gene calls are TRBV4-3 and TRBJ2-7, with D perhaps matching TRBD1 (6 bases). The CDR3 extends over 14 amino acids. V lost 3 bases and J 6 bases, leaving 15 bases between the germline ends. Germline V lookup: CDR1 LGHNA, CDR2 YSLEER. CDR3 protein: CASSQDTGMSEQYF. In nucleotides, the CDR3 is TGCGCCAGCAGCCAGGATACAGGGATGTCCGAGCAGTACTTC.

The chain couples TRBV28 to TRBJ2-3; D is undetermined. The length of the CDR3 is 13 residues. V lost 2 bases and J 8 bases, leaving 11 bases between the germline ends. The germline V gene has CDR1 MDHEN and CDR2 SYDVKM. Here the CDR3 reads CASSLPYWGTQYF. The CDR3 DNA sequence: TGTGCCAGCAGTTTACCCTATTGGGGTACGCAGTATTTT.

This clone was detected a few times. As DNA, the CDR3 is TGTGCCAGCAGTCCCCGGGCCCCTAATGAAAAACTGTTTTTT. Its protein is CASSPRAPNEKLFF. The chain employs TRBV27 and TRBJ1-4; unclear D gene. CDR3 length: 14 amino acids. Per germline, CDR1 MNHEY and CDR2 SMNVEV (reference sequence). The V end lost 5 bases, the J end lost 3 bases, and 10 bases lay between the germline ends.